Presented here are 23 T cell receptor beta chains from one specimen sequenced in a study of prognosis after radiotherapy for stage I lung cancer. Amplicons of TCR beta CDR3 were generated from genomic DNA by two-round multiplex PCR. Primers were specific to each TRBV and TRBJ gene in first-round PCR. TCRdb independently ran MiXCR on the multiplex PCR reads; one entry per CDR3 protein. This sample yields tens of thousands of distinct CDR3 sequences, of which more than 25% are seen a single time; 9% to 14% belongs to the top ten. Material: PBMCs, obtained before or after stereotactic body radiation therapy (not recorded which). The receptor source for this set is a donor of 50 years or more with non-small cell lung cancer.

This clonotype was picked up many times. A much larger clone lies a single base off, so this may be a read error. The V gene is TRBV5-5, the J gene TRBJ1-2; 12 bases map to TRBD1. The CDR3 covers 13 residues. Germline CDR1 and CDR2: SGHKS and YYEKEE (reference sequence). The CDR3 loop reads CASSGTGGYGYAF. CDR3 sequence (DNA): TGTGCCAGCAGCGGGACAGGGGGCTATGGCTACGCCTTC.

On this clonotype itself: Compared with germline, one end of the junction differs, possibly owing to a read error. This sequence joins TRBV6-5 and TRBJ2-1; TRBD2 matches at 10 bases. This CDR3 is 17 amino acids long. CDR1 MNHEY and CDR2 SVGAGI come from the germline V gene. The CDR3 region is CASSHSSGREAYNEKFF. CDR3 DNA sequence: TGTGCCAGCAGTCACTCCAGCGGGAGGGAGGCCTACAATGAGAAGTTCTTC.

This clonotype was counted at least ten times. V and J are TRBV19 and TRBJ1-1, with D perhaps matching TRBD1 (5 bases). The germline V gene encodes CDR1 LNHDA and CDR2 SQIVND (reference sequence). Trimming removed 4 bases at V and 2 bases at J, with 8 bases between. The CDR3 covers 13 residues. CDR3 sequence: CASSRGRNTEAFF. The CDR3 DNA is TGTGCCAGTAGTAGGGGCAGAAACACTGAAGCTTTCTTT.

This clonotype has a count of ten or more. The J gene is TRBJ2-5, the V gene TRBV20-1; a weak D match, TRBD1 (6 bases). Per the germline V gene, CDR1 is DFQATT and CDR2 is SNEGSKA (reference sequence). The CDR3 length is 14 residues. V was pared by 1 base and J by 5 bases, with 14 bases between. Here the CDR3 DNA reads TGCAGTGCTAGAGCTGGGGGCCTCTTTGAGACCCAGTACTTC. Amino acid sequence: CSARAGGLFETQYF.

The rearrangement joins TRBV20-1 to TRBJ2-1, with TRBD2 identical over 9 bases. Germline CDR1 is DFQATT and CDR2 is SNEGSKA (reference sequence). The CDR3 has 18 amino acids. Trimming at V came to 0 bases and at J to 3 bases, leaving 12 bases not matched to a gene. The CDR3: CSARDFESSGSHYNEQFF. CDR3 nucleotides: TGCAGTGCTAGAGATTTCGAAAGTAGCGGGAGTCACTACAATGAGCAGTTCTTC.

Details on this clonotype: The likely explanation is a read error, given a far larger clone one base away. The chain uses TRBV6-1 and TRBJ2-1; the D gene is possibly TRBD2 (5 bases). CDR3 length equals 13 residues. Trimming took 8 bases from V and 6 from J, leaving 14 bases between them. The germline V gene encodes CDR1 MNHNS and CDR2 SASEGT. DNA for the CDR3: TGTGCCAGCTGTAAGACTACCCTCAATGAGCAGTTCTTC. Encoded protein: CASCKTTLNEQFF.

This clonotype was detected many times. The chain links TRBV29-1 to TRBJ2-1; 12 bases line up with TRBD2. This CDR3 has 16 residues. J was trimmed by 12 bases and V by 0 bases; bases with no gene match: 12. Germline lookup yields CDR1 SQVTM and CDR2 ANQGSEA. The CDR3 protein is CSVEDRLAGDLGGQFF. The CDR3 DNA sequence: TGCAGCGTTGAAGATCGACTAGCGGGAGATCTTGGGGGGCAGTTCTTC.

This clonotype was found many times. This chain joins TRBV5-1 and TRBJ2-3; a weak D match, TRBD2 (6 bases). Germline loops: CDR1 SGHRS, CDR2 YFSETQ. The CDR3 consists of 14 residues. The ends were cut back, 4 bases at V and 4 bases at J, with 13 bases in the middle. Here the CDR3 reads CASSTGTGADTQYF. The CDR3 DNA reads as TGCGCCAGCAGCACCGGGACTGGGGCAGATACGCAGTATTTT.

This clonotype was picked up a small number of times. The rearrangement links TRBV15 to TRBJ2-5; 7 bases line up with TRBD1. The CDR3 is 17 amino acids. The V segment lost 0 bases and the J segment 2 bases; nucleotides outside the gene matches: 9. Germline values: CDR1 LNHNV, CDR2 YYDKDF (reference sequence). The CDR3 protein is CATSRDFLVTGQETQYF. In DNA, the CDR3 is TGTGCCACCAGCAGAGATTTCCTAGTGACAGGGCAAGAGACCCAGTACTTC.

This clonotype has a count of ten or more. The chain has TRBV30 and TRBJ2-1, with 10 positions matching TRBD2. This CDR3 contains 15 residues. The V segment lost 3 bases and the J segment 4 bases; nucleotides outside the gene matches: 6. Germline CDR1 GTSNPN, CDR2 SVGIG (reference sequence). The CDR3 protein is CAWRASGSWYNEQFF. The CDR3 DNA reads TGTGCCTGGAGAGCTAGCGGGAGTTGGTACAATGAGCAGTTCTTC.

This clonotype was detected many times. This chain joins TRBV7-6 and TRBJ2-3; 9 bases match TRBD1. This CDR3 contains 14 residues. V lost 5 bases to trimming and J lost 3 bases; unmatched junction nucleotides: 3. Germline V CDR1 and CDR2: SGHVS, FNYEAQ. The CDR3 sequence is CASSGTGWTDTQYF. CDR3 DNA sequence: TGTGCCAGCAGCGGGACAGGGTGGACAGATACGCAGTATTTT.

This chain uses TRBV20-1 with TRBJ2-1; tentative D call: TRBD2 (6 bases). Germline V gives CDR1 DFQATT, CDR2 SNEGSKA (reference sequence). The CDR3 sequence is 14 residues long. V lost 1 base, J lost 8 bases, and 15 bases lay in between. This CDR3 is CSARGGLTWDEQFF. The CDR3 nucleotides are TGCAGTGCTAGAGGGGGACTCACTTGGGATGAGCAGTTCTTC.

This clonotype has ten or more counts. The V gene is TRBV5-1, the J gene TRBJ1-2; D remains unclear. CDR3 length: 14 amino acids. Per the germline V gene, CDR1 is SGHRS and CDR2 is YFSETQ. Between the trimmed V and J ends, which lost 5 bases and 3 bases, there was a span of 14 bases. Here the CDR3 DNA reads TGCGCCAGCAGAGAAACCGCGAACGACTATGGCTACACCTTC. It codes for CASRETANDYGYTF.

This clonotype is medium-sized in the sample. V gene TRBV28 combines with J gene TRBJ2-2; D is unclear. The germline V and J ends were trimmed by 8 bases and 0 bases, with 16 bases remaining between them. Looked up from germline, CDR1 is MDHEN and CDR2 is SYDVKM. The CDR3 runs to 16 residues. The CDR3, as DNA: TGTGCCAGCTGGCCCGGATGGCCCGCGAACACCGGGGAGCTGTTTTTT. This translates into CASWPGWPANTGELFF.

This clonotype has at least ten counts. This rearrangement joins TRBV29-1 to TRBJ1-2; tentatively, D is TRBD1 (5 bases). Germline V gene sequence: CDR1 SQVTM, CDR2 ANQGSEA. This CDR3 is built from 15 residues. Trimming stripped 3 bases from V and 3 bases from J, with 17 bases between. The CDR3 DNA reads TGCAGCGTTGACGCCAGCGGACATCAGGACTATGGCTACACCTTC. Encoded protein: CSVDASGHQDYGYTF. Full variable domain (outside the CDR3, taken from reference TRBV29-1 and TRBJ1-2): SAVISQKPSRDICQRGTSLTIQCQVDSQVTMMFWYRQQPGQSLTLIATANQGSEATYESGFVIDKFPISRPNLTFSTLTVSNMSPEDSSIYLCSVDASGHQDYGYTFGSGTRLTVV.

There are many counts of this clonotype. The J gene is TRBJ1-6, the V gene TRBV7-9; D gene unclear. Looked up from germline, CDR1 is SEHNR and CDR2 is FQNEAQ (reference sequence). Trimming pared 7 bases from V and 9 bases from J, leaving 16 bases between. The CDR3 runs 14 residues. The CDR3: CASTEASLVSPLHF. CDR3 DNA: TGTGCCAGCACCGAGGCCAGTCTCGTTTCACCCCTCCACTTT.

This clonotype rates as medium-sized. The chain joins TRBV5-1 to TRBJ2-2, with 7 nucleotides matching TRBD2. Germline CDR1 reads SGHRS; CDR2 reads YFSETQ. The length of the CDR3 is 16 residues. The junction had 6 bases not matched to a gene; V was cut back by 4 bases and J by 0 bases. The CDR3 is CASSAGLQTNTGELFF. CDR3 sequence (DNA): TGCGCCAGCAGCGCGGGACTACAGACGAACACCGGGGAGCTGTTTTTT. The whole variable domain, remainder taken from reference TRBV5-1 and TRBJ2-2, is KAGVTQTPRYLIKTRGQQVTLSCSPISGHRSVSWYQQTPGQGLQFLFEYFSETQRNKGNFPGRFSGRQFSNSRSEMNVSTLELGDSALYLCASSAGLQTNTGELFFGEGSRLTVL.

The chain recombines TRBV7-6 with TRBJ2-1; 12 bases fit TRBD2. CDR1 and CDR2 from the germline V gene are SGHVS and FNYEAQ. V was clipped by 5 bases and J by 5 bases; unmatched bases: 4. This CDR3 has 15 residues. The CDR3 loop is CASSPTSGGNNEQFF. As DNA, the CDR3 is TGTGCCAGCAGCCCGACTAGCGGGGGCAACAATGAGCAGTTCTTC.

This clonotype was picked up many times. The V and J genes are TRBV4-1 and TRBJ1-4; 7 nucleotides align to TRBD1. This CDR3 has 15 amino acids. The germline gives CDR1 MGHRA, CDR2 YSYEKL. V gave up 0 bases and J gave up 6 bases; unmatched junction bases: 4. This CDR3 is CASSQEKGAHEKLFF. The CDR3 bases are TGCGCCAGCAGCCAAGAGAAGGGGGCGCATGAAAAACTGTTTTTT.

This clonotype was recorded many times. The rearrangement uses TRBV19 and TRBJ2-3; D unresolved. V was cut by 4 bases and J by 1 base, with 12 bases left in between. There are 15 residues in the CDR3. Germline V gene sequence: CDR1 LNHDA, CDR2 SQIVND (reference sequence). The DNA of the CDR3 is TGTGCCAGTAGTACCATTGCGGTAGGCACAGATACGCAGTATTTT. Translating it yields CASSTIAVGTDTQYF.

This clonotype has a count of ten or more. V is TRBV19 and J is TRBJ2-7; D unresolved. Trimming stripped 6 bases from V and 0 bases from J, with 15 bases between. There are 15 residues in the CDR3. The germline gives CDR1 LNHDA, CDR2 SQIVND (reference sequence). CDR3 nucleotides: TGTGCCAGTAGCATAAGGCCAGGCAACTCCTACGAGCAGTACTTC. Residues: CASSIRPGNSYEQYF.

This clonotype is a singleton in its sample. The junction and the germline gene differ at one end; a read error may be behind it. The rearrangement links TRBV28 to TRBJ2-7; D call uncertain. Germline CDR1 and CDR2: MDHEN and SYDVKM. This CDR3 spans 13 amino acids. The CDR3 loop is CASRDTGSCEQYF. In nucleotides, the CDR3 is TGTGCCAGCAGGGATACTGGGTCCTGCGAGCAGTACTTC.

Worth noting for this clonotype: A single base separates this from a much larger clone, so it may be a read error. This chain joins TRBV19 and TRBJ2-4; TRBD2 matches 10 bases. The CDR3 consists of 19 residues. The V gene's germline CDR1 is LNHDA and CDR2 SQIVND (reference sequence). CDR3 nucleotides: TGTGCCAATAGTATCTCGGCTAGCGGGAGAGGGGGGGCCAAAAACATTCAGTACTTC. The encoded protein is CANSISASGRGGAKNIQYF.